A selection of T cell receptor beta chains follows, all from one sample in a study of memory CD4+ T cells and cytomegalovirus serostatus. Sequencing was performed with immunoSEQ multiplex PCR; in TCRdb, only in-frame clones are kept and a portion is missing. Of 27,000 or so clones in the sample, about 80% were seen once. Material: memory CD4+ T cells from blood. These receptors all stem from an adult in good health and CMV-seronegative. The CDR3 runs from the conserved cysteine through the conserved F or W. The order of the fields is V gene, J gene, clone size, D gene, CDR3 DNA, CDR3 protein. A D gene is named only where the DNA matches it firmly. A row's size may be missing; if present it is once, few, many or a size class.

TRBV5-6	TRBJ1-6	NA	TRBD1	TGTGCCAGCAGCTCAGGGGGCTTCTATAATTCACCCCTCCACTTT	CASSSGGFYNSPLHF
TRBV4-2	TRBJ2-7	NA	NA	TGTGCCAGCAGCCAACAGACAGGCCCCTACGAGCAGTACTTC	CASSQQTGPYEQYF
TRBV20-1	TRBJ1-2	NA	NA	TGCAGTGCTAGGTCAGGGAGCTACACCTTC	CSARSGSYTF
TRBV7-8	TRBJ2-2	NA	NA	TGTGCCAGCAGCTTAGTGGCAGTAGCCGGGGAGCTGTTTTTT	CASSLVAVAGELFF
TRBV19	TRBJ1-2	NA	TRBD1	TGTGCCAGTAGTCCCCCCGGACAGGGGTCTGAGCGTGGCTACACCTTC	CASSPPGQGSERGYTF
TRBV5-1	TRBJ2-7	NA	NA	TGCGCCAGCTCCCCCGCGGAGGGTCTAGACACCTACGAGCAGTACTTC	CASSPAEGLDTYEQYF
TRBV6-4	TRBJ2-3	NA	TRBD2	TGTGCCAGCAGTCGGACTAGCGGGGAAGCCACAGATACGCAGTATTTT	CASSRTSGEATDTQYF
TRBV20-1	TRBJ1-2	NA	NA	TGCAGTGCGAGTCGGGGTTATGGCTACACCTTC	CSASRGYGYTF
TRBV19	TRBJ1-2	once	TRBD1	TGTGCCAGTAGTATAATTGGACAGGGGGACATCTATGGCTACACCTTC	CASSIIGQGDIYGYTF
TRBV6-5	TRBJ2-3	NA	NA	TGTGCCAGCAGTTACTCAGATACGCAGTATTTT	CASSYSDTQYF
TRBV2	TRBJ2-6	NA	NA	TGTGCCAGCAGTACTTGGGCAGGGGCCAACGTCCTGACTTTC	CASSTWAGANVLTF
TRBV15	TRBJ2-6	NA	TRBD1	TGTGCCACCAGCAGAGGGGACAGCTCTGGGGCCAACGTCCTGACTTTC	CATSRGDSSGANVLTF
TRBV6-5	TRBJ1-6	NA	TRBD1	TGTGCCAGCAGGAGGACAGGGAATGATTCACCCCTCCACTTT	CASRRTGNDSPLHF
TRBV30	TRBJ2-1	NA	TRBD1	TGTGCCTGGAGTGTACGACAGGGGGGTTACAATGAGCAGTTCTTC	CAWSVRQGGYNEQFF
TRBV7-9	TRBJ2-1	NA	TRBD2	TGTGCCAGCAGCCTCTTGACTAGCGGGGGGGCCTTGGATGAGCAGTTCTTC	CASSLLTSGGALDEQFF
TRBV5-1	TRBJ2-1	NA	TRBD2	TGCGCCAGCAGCTTGCAGCGGGGGAGCTACAATGAGCAGTTCTTC	CASSLQRGSYNEQFF
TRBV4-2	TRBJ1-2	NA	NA	TGTGCCAGCAGCCACCTCACAGGAAATGGCTACACCTTC	CASSHLTGNGYTF
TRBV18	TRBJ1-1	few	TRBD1	TGTGCCAGCTCACCAGGACAGGAATTTGGGGCTTTCTTT	CASSPGQEFGAFF
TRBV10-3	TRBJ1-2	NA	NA	TGTGCCACAAGCAGTGGTGGCTACACCTTC	CATSSGGYTF
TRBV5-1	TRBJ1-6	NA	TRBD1	TGCGCCAGCAGCTTGGTTCGGGTGGGACAGGGAAATTCACCCCTCCACTTT	CASSLVRVGQGNSPLHF
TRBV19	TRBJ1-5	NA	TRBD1	TGTGCCAGTAGTATAGGAAGGGGACAGGGGGCAGGTAAGCCCCAGCATTTT	CASSIGRGQGAGKPQHF
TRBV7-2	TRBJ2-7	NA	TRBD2	TGTGCCAGCAGCTCTCTACTAGCGGGGGCCTACGAGCAGTACTTC	CASSSLLAGAYEQYF
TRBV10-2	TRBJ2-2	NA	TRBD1	TGCGCCAGCAGCGACGGTGGGGACAGGGGGACCGGGGAGCTGTTTTTT	CASSDGGDRGTGELFF
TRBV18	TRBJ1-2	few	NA	TGTGCCAGCTCGCCCGACTGGGAATCTAACTATGGCTACACCTTC	CASSPDWESNYGYTF
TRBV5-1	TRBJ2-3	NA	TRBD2	TGCGCCAGCAGCTTGGAGTCTAGCGGGGGGATCACAGATACGCAGTATTTT	CASSLESSGGITDTQYF
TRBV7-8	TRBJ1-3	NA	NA	TGTGCCAGCAGCTTAGGAGCCCGGTCGGGGACATCCGGAAACACCATATATTTT	CASSLGARSGTSGNTIYF
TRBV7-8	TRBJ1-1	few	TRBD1	TGTGCCAGCAGCCCAGACAGGGTGGCTTTCTTT	CASSPDRVAFF
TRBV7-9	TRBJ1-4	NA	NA	TGTGCCAGCAGCCATTCAACGCAGTTAAATGAAAAACTGTTTTTT	CASSHSTQLNEKLFF
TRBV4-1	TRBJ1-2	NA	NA	TGCGCCAGCAGCCAAGATATAGCGTCCGGGGGTCTGCTCGGCTACACCTTC	CASSQDIASGGLLGYTF
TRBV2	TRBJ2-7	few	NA	TGTGCCAGCAGAACAACAGGGTACGAGCAGTACTTC	CASRTTGYEQYF
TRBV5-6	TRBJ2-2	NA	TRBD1	TGTGCCAGCAGCAGACAGGGGGTTAACACCGGGGAGCTGTTTTTT	CASSRQGVNTGELFF
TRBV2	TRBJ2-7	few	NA	TGTGCCAGCAGTGAAGAGGCGGGCAGGGGGGACTACGAGCAGTACTTC	CASSEEAGRGDYEQYF
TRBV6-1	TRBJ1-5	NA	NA	TGTGCCAGCAACCCTACAGGTAGCAATCAGCCCCAGCATTTT	CASNPTGSNQPQHF
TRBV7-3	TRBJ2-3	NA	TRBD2	TGTGCCAGCTCCGACGGGGGGGCTTCAGATACGCAGTATTTT	CASSDGGASDTQYF
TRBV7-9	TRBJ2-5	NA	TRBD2	TGTGCCAGCAGCCTTAGCGGGGGGGCTGTTGGAGAGACCCAGTACTTC	CASSLSGGAVGETQYF
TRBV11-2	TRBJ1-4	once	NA	TGTGCCAGCAGCTTTATCCAGGGAACGGAAAAACTGTTTTTT	CASSFIQGTEKLFF
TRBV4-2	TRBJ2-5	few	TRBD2	TGTGCCAGCAGCCAATATCGGGGGGGCAGAGAGACCCAGTACTTC	CASSQYRGGRETQYF
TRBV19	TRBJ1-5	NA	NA	TGTGCCAGTAGTATGGGGTCCTATAGCAATCAGCCCCAGCATTTT	CASSMGSYSNQPQHF
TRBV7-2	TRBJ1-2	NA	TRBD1	TGTGCCAGCAGCGGAATCACGGGACAGTCCTTTTATGGCTACACCTTC	CASSGITGQSFYGYTF
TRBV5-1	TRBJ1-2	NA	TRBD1	TGCGCCAGCAGTCAATTGAGTCCGGGACAGGGGGCCTACTTC	CASSQLSPGQGAYF
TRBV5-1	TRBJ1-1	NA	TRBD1	TGCGCCAGCAGCTTGGAGGGGGCTGGGGCCACTGAAGCTTTCTTT	CASSLEGAGATEAFF
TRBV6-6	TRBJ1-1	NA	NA	TGTGCCAGCAGTTATGGGGTGGCAGCTCTGAACACTGAAGCTTTCTTT	CASSYGVAALNTEAFF
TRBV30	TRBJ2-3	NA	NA	TGTGCCTGGAAGAGGGCACGCTATACATCAGATACGCAGTATTTT	CAWKRARYTSDTQYF